Listed below are T cell receptor beta chains from one sample, sequenced in a study of T cell changes during pregnancy in multiple sclerosis. Assay: immunoSEQ multiplex PCR; the TCRdb copy retains only in-frame clones and omits some. The repertoire holds roughly 49,000 clones, with around 91% as singletons. The sample here was CD4+ T cells from peripheral blood mononuclear cells, taken in the second trimester of pregnancy. The source is a female donor in good health, enrolled as a control in a pregnancy study. CDR3s include the opening cysteine and the closing phenylalanine or tryptophan. Not every row has a clone size; where given, it reads once, few, many or a size class.

length: 14
V: TRBV9
J: TRBJ1-2
size: -
CDR3: CASSVLGGVGGYTF

length: 20
V: TRBV14
J: TRBJ1-1
size: -
CDR3: CASSLKLIGQDLLMNTEAFF

length: 14
V: TRBV6-6
J: TRBJ2-3
size: -
CDR3: CASGRGGPSDTQYF

length: 13
V: TRBV5-1
J: TRBJ1-2
size: -
CDR3: CASSSTGDYGYTF

length: 13
V: TRBV7-9
J: TRBJ2-2
size: -
CDR3: CASSTAGSGELFF

length: 15
V: TRBV7-2
J: TRBJ1-3
size: -
CDR3: CASSPYGTTGNTIYF

length: 15
V: TRBV25-1
J: TRBJ1-6
size: -
CDR3: CASCHSPGGATPLHF

length: 19
V: TRBV4-3
J: TRBJ1-4
size: -
CDR3: CASSQDLRLGPSTNEKLFF

length: 16
V: TRBV15
J: TRBJ2-7
size: -
CDR3: CATSRGVAGGLGEQYF

length: 15
V: TRBV18
J: TRBJ1-5
size: -
CDR3: CASSPGTPEGQPQHF

length: 14
V: TRBV2
J: TRBJ2-7
size: -
CDR3: CASSDDRFSYEQYF

length: 17
V: TRBV12-5
J: TRBJ1-2
size: -
CDR3: CASGLLPPSVLGYGYTF

length: 17
V: TRBV7-2
J: TRBJ2-7
size: -
CDR3: CASSPGGGRESSYEQYF

length: 17
V: TRBV13
J: TRBJ2-3
size: -
CDR3: CASSLQGTSGVADTQYF

length: 14
V: TRBV30
J: TRBJ1-6
size: -
CDR3: CAWSGGRINSPLHF

length: 15
V: TRBV7-6
J: TRBJ2-7
size: -
CDR3: CASSPGGSGSYEQYF

length: 12
V: TRBV30
J: TRBJ2-7
size: -
CDR3: CAWSVYGYEQYF

length: 14
V: TRBV6-5
J: TRBJ1-1
size: -
CDR3: CASSYSWRETEAFF

length: 12
V: TRBV11-2
J: TRBJ1-2
size: -
CDR3: CASSLGGYGYTF

length: 15
V: TRBV7-9
J: TRBJ1-6
size: -
CDR3: CASSFQSGGNSPLHF

length: 15
V: TRBV11-3
J: TRBJ1-6
size: -
CDR3: CASSLDSSYNSPLHF

length: 12
V: TRBV2
J: TRBJ1-1
size: -
CDR3: CASSNWNTEAFF

length: 16
V: TRBV5-1
J: TRBJ1-1
size: -
CDR3: CASSLAGGTVNTEAFF

length: 16
V: TRBV6-1
J: TRBJ2-1
size: -
CDR3: CASSQGGGLSYNEQFF

length: 15
V: TRBV19
J: TRBJ1-4
size: -
CDR3: CASSRGERASEKLFF

length: 14
V: TRBV6-6
J: TRBJ1-5
size: -
CDR3: CASSQYELNQPQHF

length: 16
V: TRBV7-3
J: TRBJ2-5
size: -
CDR3: CASSLTSGGAMETQYF

length: 15
V: TRBV6-4
J: TRBJ1-5
size: -
CDR3: CASSVTGRDGQPQHF

length: 16
V: TRBV4-1
J: TRBJ1-2
size: -
CDR3: CASSQPARTAIYGYTF

length: 19
V: TRBV12-2
J: TRBJ1-4
size: -
CDR3: CASRPPALGVLNRDEKLFF

length: 16
V: TRBV30
J: TRBJ2-2
size: -
CDR3: CAWSPGLTSVTGELFF

length: 19
V: TRBV15
J: TRBJ1-4
size: once
CDR3: CATSRGQTGALSTNEKLFF

length: 16
V: TRBV30
J: TRBJ1-4
size: -
CDR3: CAWGPSGRTGNEKLFF

length: 16
V: TRBV5-4
J: TRBJ1-1
size: -
CDR3: CASSLFRDRGQDEAFF

length: 15
V: TRBV19
J: TRBJ2-1
size: -
CDR3: CASSRAGEIYNEQFF

length: 14
V: TRBV30
J: TRBJ2-7
size: -
CDR3: CAWSVKGGIYEQYF

length: 15
V: TRBV29-1
J: TRBJ2-2
size: once
CDR3: CSVEEDRADTGELFF

length: 14
V: TRBV9
J: TRBJ1-4
size: -
CDR3: CASSPGQGWEKLFF

length: 13
V: TRBV29-1
J: TRBJ1-2
size: once
CDR3: CSSRTGGRDGYTF

length: 13
V: TRBV19
J: TRBJ2-2
size: -
CDR3: CASSRVNTGELFF

length: 16
V: TRBV9
J: TRBJ2-3
size: -
CDR3: CASSVVGGGDTDTQYF

length: 16
V: TRBV5-6
J: TRBJ2-5
size: -
CDR3: CASSLNGLAGVETQYF

length: 16
V: TRBV2
J: TRBJ2-1
size: -
CDR3: CASSALRGGLYNEQFF

length: 14
V: TRBV4-1
J: TRBJ2-5
size: -
CDR3: CASSDTSGEETQYF

length: 13
V: TRBV7-8
J: TRBJ1-2
size: -
CDR3: CASSPRGNYGYTF

length: 11
V: TRBV7-2
J: TRBJ2-5
size: -
CDR3: CASRLNREQYF

length: 15
V: TRBV29-1
J: TRBJ1-2
size: -
CDR3: CSVEVRDRANYGYTF

length: 12
V: TRBV25-1
J: TRBJ1-4
size: -
CDR3: CASKRTGEKLFF

length: 14
V: TRBV19
J: TRBJ2-1
size: -
CDR3: CASSFSRNINEQFF

length: 13
V: TRBV12-5
J: TRBJ1-1
size: once
CDR3: CASGLEGRASAFF

length: 15
V: TRBV7-7
J: TRBJ2-3
size: -
CDR3: CASSLASGGVGTQYF

length: 16
V: TRBV4-3
J: TRBJ2-2
size: -
CDR3: CASSQEPRRNTGELFF

length: 14
V: TRBV7-2
J: TRBJ2-7
size: -
CDR3: CASSLRDRGYEQYF

length: 14
V: TRBV18
J: TRBJ1-5
size: -
CDR3: CASSLQGGDQPQHF

length: 13
V: TRBV29-1
J: TRBJ1-1
size: -
CDR3: CSFQGARDTEAFF

length: 14
V: TRBV11-2
J: TRBJ1-5
size: -
CDR3: CASSGGGRDSLPNF

length: 16
V: TRBV9
J: TRBJ2-1
size: -
CDR3: CASSVGNSGGFNEQFF

length: 12
V: TRBV6-5
J: TRBJ1-2
size: -
CDR3: CASSRGLNGYTF

length: 17
V: TRBV12-5
J: TRBJ2-5
size: -
CDR3: CASGLVSQGKHQETQYF